This T cell receptor beta chain is drawn from a study of T cells in Graves' hyperthyroidism and ophthalmopathy. Study-wide points: Using 13 V-J features, a model discriminated ophthalmopathy from stable hyperthyroidism. Before onset, ophthalmopathy was predicted by the model a median roughly six months earlier. Most thyroid clonotypes with frequency above 0.001 were detected in blood.

Authors of the study amplified TCR beta CDR3 regions from RNA transcripts. In the first-round RT-PCR of the TCR CDR3, the HTBI primer set was used. MiXCR was run by TCRdb on the multiplex PCR reads, yielding one entry per CDR3 protein. Of over 300,000 distinct CDR3 sequences in the sample, over 11% were seen once. CDR1 and CDR2 from the germline V gene are MNHNS and SASEGT. The CDR3 consists of 15 residues. After removal of 6 bases from V and 1 base from J, the junction contained 5 bases not matched to a gene. Criteria for exclusion of patients were uncontrolled infection, other autoimmune disease, pregnancy or lactation. With respect to this clonotype: Its target is not known.

This sequence was found in a woman aged 55 to 70 with Graves' hyperthyroidism. The chain couples TRBV6-1 to TRBJ2-7; 11 bases agree with TRBD1. The specimen was blood. This chain's CDR3 is CASRTGQGGSYEQYF. CDR3 bases: TGTGCCAGCAGGACGGGACAGGGGGGTTCCTACGAGCAGTACTTC.